One sample yielded the 32 T cell receptor beta chains listed below, sequenced in a study of T cell responses to AZD1222 COVID-19 vaccine. The table came from immunoSEQ multiplex PCR; TCRdb's copy has only in-frame clones and leaves some out. The sample includes 150,000 or so clones, roughly 89% of them seen just once. The starting material was peripheral blood, obtained on day 0 of AZD1222 vaccination. Receptors originate from an adult in good health.

Points on this clone: A read error may account for a junction end that differs from germline. This chain uses TRBV7-7 with TRBJ2-5; 9 nucleotides agree with TRBD1. The CDR3 spans 13 residues. Germline V lookup: CDR1 SSHAT, CDR2 FNYEAQ (reference sequence). CDR3 nucleotide sequence: TGTGCTAGCAGCCGGGACAGGGAAGAGACCCAGTACTTC. It encodes CASSRDREETQYF.

On this clone itself: Other DNA sequences in the same sample also yield this CDR3. The chain uses TRBV5-1 and TRBJ2-1; D uncertain. Germline CDR1 reads SGHRS; CDR2 reads YFSETQ. Trimming took off 0 bases at V and 0 bases at J, with 7 bases between the two ends. The CDR3 has 15 residues. For the CDR3, the DNA is TGCGCCAGCAGCTTGGGAGCTAGCTCCTACAATGAGCAGTTCTTC. This encodes CASSLGASSYNEQFF.

The V call is TRBV7-3, the J call TRBJ2-1; D unresolved. CDR1 and CDR2 (germline): SGHTA, FQGTGA. Trimming took off 6 bases at V and 3 bases at J, with 6 bases between the two ends. This CDR3 region has 12 residues. CDR3 nucleotide sequence: TGTGCCAGCAGTCGGAACTACAATGAGCAGTTCTTC. Amino acid sequence: CASSRNYNEQFF. Drawing the rest from reference TRBV7-3 and TRBJ2-1, the complete variable domain is GAGVSQTPSNKVTEKGKYVELRCDPISGHTALYWYRQSLGQGPEFLIYFQGTGAADDSGLPNDRFFAVRPEGSVSTLKIQRTERGDSAVYLCASSRNYNEQFFGPGTRLTVL.

The V call is TRBV5-1, the J call TRBJ2-5; D might be TRBD1 (9 bases). Germline V gene lookup returns CDR1 SGHRS and CDR2 YFSETQ. There are 17 residues in the CDR3. V was pared by 0 bases and J by 4 bases, with 19 bases between. CDR3 amino acids: CASSLGRVAGQGETQYF. In DNA, the CDR3 is TGCGCCAGCAGCTTGGGGAGGGTAGCGGGACAGGGAGAGACCCAGTACTTC.

The chain joins TRBV7-3 to TRBJ2-3, with 8 bases that match TRBD1. The germline V gene encodes CDR1 SGHTA and CDR2 FQGTGA. The trim removed 4 bases at V and 6 bases at J, leaving 6 bases unmatched. The CDR3 is made up of 14 amino acids. This CDR3 reads CASSSAGGVDTQYF. Written as DNA, the CDR3 is TGTGCCAGCAGCTCCGCAGGGGGCGTCGATACGCAGTATTTT.

Remarks on this clone: One end of the junction fails to match germline, which may point to a read error. The rearrangement uses TRBV28 and TRBJ2-7, with D perhaps matching TRBD1 or TRBD2 (5 bases each). This CDR3 spans 11 amino acids. CDR1 and CDR2 from the germline V gene are MDHEN and SYDVKM. In nucleotides, the CDR3 is TGTGCCAGCAGTTTCTACCGGGACGTCTTCTTC. This codes for CASSFYRDVFF.

The chain employs TRBV7-2 and TRBJ1-1, with 7 bases that match TRBD1. The CDR3 contains 14 residues. J lost 4 bases, V lost 6 bases, and 8 bases had no gene match. From germline, CDR1 is SGHTA and CDR2 FQGNSA. CDR3 region: CASSYRGLRTEAFF. CDR3 sequence (DNA): TGTGCCAGCAGTTACAGGGGATTGCGCACTGAAGCTTTCTTT.

The J gene is TRBJ1-2, the V gene TRBV12-3 or TRBV12-4; D uncertain. V dropped 3 bases and J dropped 4 bases, with 9 bases sitting between them. The CDR3 runs 13 residues. CDR3 residues: CASSFAGFYGYTF. The CDR3 DNA reads TGTGCCAGCAGTTTCGCCGGGTTCTATGGCTACACCTTC.

The rearrangement links TRBV7-3 to TRBJ2-2, with D tentatively TRBD2 (6 bases). This CDR3 contains 15 residues. V lost 3 bases and J lost 3, with 11 bases in between. Germline CDR1 is SGHTA and CDR2 is FQGTGA. CDR3 bases: TGTGCCAGCAGCTTCGACGGGAGCTACACCGGGGAGCTGTTTTTT. Amino acids: CASSFDGSYTGELFF.

The sample holds one count of this clone. The rearrangement uses TRBV4-2 and TRBJ2-3; D is perhaps TRBD1 or TRBD2 (6 bases each). The V gene lost 7 bases and the J gene lost 6 bases, with 23 bases spanning the gap. Germline V gene data show CDR1 as LGHNA and CDR2 as YNFKEQ. The CDR3 totals 16 residues. The CDR3 region is CASTKGGTLKQDTQYF. The DNA of the CDR3 is TGTGCCAGCACCAAAGGGGGGACTCTGAAACAGGATACGCAGTATTTT.

This chain links TRBV4-1 with TRBJ1-2; D unresolved. V gave up 4 bases and J gave up 6 bases, with 21 bases separating them. The CDR3 is 16 residues long. Germline assignment: CDR1 MGHRA and CDR2 YSYEKL. The CDR3 region is CASSPQAHGGNHGYTF. As DNA, the CDR3 is TGCGCCAGCAGCCCCCAGGCCCACGGCGGCAACCATGGCTACACCTTC.

The chain combines TRBV5-1 with TRBJ2-1, with D hard to call. Germline V gene sequence: CDR1 SGHRS, CDR2 YFSETQ. Trimming pared 0 bases from V and 4 bases from J, leaving 11 bases between. The CDR3 spans 15 residues. The CDR3 bases are TGCGCCAGCAGCTTGGAGATCCCAGGATACAATGAGCAGTTCTTC. It translates to CASSLEIPGYNEQFF.

The chain recombines TRBV23-1 with TRBJ2-7; D unresolved. TRBV23-1 qualifies as an ORF whose function is uncertain. The germline V and J ends were trimmed by 3 bases and 3 bases, with 9 bases remaining between them. This CDR3 comprises 13 residues. DNA of the CDR3: TGCGCCAGCAGTCACTACACCAGCTACGAGCAGTACTTC. It specifies CASSHYTSYEQYF.

The chain combines TRBV6-5 with TRBJ2-3, with 10 positions matching TRBD2. V dropped 2 bases and J dropped 4; count of bases not matched to a gene: 6. CDR1 and CDR2 (germline): MNHEY, SVGAGI. The CDR3 sequence is 16 residues long. Here the CDR3 DNA reads TGTGCCAGCAGTTACATCAGCGGGAGGGCCGCAGATACGCAGTATTTT. This codes for CASSYISGRAADTQYF.

The V call is TRBV25-1, the J call TRBJ1-4; D is unclear. The CDR3 consists of 15 residues. The V gene lost 3 bases and the J gene lost 1 base, with 9 bases spanning the gap. Germline V lookup: CDR1 MGHDK, CDR2 SYGVNS. As DNA, the CDR3 is TGTGCCAGCAGTGACGTCCGTGGAACTAATGAAAAACTGTTTTTT. It specifies CASSDVRGTNEKLFF.

The chain is built from TRBV6-6 and TRBJ1-2, with TRBD1 as a possible D gene (5 bases). V gave up 5 bases and J gave up 2 bases, with 21 bases separating them. The germline CDR1 and CDR2 sequences are MNHNY and SVGAGI (reference sequence). There are 17 residues in the CDR3. This CDR3 is CASSQSRRGSGNYGYTF. In DNA form, the CDR3 reads TGTGCCAGCAGTCAGAGCCGCCGGGGCAGTGGGAACTATGGCTACACCTTC.

The chain uses TRBV6-1 and TRBJ1-2; 11 bases are shared with TRBD1. Per the germline V gene, CDR1 is MNHNS and CDR2 is SASEGT. With V trimmed by 2 bases and J by 5 bases, 10 bases remained unmatched. This CDR3 comprises 17 residues. CDR3 amino acids: CASSEPGQGALLYGYTF. Here the CDR3 DNA reads TGTGCCAGCAGTGAACCCGGACAGGGGGCTCTATTGTATGGCTACACCTTC.

Regarding this clone: This sample includes further DNA sequences coding for the same CDR3. The chain carries TRBV9 and TRBJ2-6, with no clear D. Germline V gene sequence: CDR1 SGDLS, CDR2 YYNGEE. V was shortened by 3 bases and J by 3 bases, with 19 bases between the two germline ends. This CDR3 has 18 amino acids. In nucleotides, the CDR3 is TGTGCCAGCAGCGAGAGTCGGACCGATGCGATTGGGGCCAACGTCCTGACTTTC. It encodes CASSESRTDAIGANVLTF. The variable domain in full, completed from reference TRBV9 and TRBJ2-6, reads DSGVTQTPKHLITATGQRVTLRCSPRSGDLSVYWYQQSLDQGLQFLIQYYNGEERAKGNILERFSAQQFPDLHSELNLSSLELGDSALYFCASSESRTDAIGANVLTFGAGSRLTVL.

The V gene is TRBV18, the J gene TRBJ2-3; no definite D call. CDR3 size: 15 residues. The ends were cut back, 3 bases at V and 0 bases at J, with 10 bases in the middle. The germline V gene encodes CDR1 KGHSH and CDR2 LQKENI. CDR3 protein: CASSPKSASTDTQYF. Here the CDR3 DNA reads TGTGCCAGCTCACCCAAGAGTGCTAGCACAGATACGCAGTATTTT.

The rearrangement joins TRBV19 to TRBJ2-1; D is unclear. With 5 bases removed from V and 3 bases from J, the gap between germline ends came to 2 bases. The CDR3 length is 11 residues. The V gene's germline CDR1 is LNHDA and CDR2 SQIVND (reference sequence). The CDR3 region has the DNA TGTGCCAGTAGTTTCTACAATGAGCAGTTCTTC. Translation: CASSFYNEQFF. The whole variable domain, remainder taken from reference TRBV19 and TRBJ2-1, is DGGITQSPKYLFRKEGQNVTLSCEQNLNHDAMYWYRQDPGQGLRLIYYSQIVNDFQKGDIAEGYSVSREKKESFPLTVTSAQKNPTAFYLCASSFYNEQFFGPGTRLTVL.

The rearrangement uses TRBV21-1 and TRBJ2-7; the table's D call, TRBD2, has no DNA check behind it. TRBV21-1 is given as a pseudogene. The CDR3 has 15 amino acids. In nucleotides, the CDR3 is TGTGCCAGCAGCAAAGGAAAGCGGGATGGCGACGAGCAGTACTTC. Amino acid sequence: CASSKGKRDGDEQYF.

The chain is built from TRBV11-2 and TRBJ1-6, with D hard to call. V was clipped by 2 bases and J by 5 bases, with 10 bases between them. The length of the CDR3 is 15 residues. CDR1 is SGHAT and CDR2 is FQNNGV in the germline V gene. CDR3 sequence: CASSLNLPDNSPLHF. The CDR3, as DNA: TGTGCCAGCAGCTTAAATCTACCGGATAATTCACCCCTCCACTTT.

The chain joins TRBV29-1 to TRBJ2-1; 10 bases line up with TRBD1. This CDR3 spans 13 amino acids. The ends lost 6 bases at V and 9 bases at J; junction bases unmatched: 8. CDR1 SQVTM and CDR2 ANQGSEA come from the germline V gene. The CDR3 here is CSVDRGRRGEQFF. Here the CDR3 DNA reads TGCAGCGTAGACAGGGGGCGCAGAGGTGAGCAGTTCTTC.

The J gene is TRBJ2-1, the V gene TRBV18; 12 bases fit TRBD2. Per the germline V gene, CDR1 is KGHSH and CDR2 is LQKENI. V shed 2 bases, J shed 7 bases, and the junction held 0 bases outside the gene matches. The CDR3 consists of 14 residues. CDR3 in amino acids: CASSPGLAGNEQFF. For the CDR3, the DNA is TGTGCCAGCTCACCAGGACTAGCGGGAAATGAGCAGTTCTTC. The whole variable domain, filled in from reference TRBV18 and TRBJ2-1, reads NAGVMQNPRHLVRRRGQEARLRCSPMKGHSHVYWYRQLPEEGLKFMVYLQKENIIDESGMPKERFSAEFPKEGPSILRIQQVVRGDSAAYFCASSPGLAGNEQFFGPGTRLTVL.

This rearrangement joins TRBV19 to TRBJ2-3; perhaps TRBD2 as D (6 bases). This CDR3 has 16 residues. Germline V CDR1 and CDR2: LNHDA, SQIVND (reference sequence). The V end was cut by 7 bases, the J end by 0 bases, with 17 bases between. This CDR3 reads CASTENGDFSTDTQYF. CDR3 sequence (DNA): TGTGCCAGTACCGAGAACGGGGACTTTAGCACAGATACGCAGTATTTT.

The V and J genes are TRBV3-1 (or the pseudogene TRBV3-2) and TRBJ2-4; D unresolved. Germline CDR1 reads LGHDT; CDR2 reads YNNKEL (reference sequence). V gave up 5 bases and J gave up 5 bases, with 13 bases separating them. This CDR3 contains 14 residues. In DNA form, the CDR3 reads TGTGCCAGCAGCGACCCCGGACGGGAAAACATTCAGTACTTC. As protein: CASSDPGRENIQYF.

This chain joins TRBV18 and TRBJ1-3, with TRBD1 matching over 8 bases. Losses at the gene ends were 3 bases for V and 0 bases for J; bases not matched to a gene: 4. The length of the CDR3 is 16 residues. Germline V lookup: CDR1 KGHSH, CDR2 LQKENI. The CDR3, as DNA: TGTGCCAGCTCACCGACAGGGGAAGGCTCTGGAAACACCATATATTTT. The encoded protein is CASSPTGEGSGNTIYF.

The J gene is TRBJ2-7, the V gene TRBV7-2; D remains unclear. Per the germline V gene, CDR1 is SGHTA and CDR2 is FQGNSA. V shed 3 bases and J shed 7 bases, with 13 bases lying between them. The CDR3 is 13 amino acids. DNA of the CDR3: TGTGCCAGCAGCTTTGGATATCTTCGAGAGCAGTACTTC. Translating it yields CASSFGYLREQYF.

This sequence joins TRBV5-6 and TRBJ2-6; no clear D. Germline lookup yields CDR1 SGHDT and CDR2 YYEEEE. This CDR3 is 13 amino acids long. V was pared by 4 bases and J by 1 base, with 3 bases between. CDR3 nucleotide sequence: TGTGCCAGCAGCAGATCTGGGGCCAACGTCCTGACTTTC. This codes for CASSRSGANVLTF.

In its sample, this clone was seen a few times. J is TRBJ1-6 and V is TRBV19; TRBD1 aligns across 8 bases. V dropped 7 bases and J dropped 9; count of bases not matched to a gene: 11. Germline V gene data show CDR1 as LNHDA and CDR2 as SQIVND (reference sequence). CDR3 size: 15 residues. In DNA form, the CDR3 reads TGTGCCAGTAAGGTGTCAGGGGGCAGGGGTTCACCCCTCCACTTT. This encodes CASKVSGGRGSPLHF.

This clone was seen more than once but under ten times. This rearrangement joins TRBV10-1 to TRBJ2-7, with 9 bases aligning to TRBD2. CDR1 WNHNN and CDR2 SYGVQD come from the germline V gene (reference sequence). V shed 4 bases, J shed 5 bases, and the junction held 9 bases outside the gene matches. This CDR3 contains 15 residues. The CDR3 region has the DNA TGCGCCAGCAGTGGGACTAGCGCTTTGGGAGACGAGCAGTACTTC. Translating gives CASSGTSALGDEQYF.

V gene TRBV3-1 (or the pseudogene TRBV3-2) combines with J gene TRBJ1-3, with a weak D call TRBD1 (5 bases). The CDR3 is 16 amino acids. V was shortened by 1 base and J by 4 bases, with 14 bases between the two germline ends. Germline V gene data show CDR1 as LGHDT and CDR2 as YNNKEL (reference sequence). CDR3 DNA: TGTGCCAGCAGCCAAGGGTCCGGGGGAGGAGGAAACACCATATATTTT. Translation gives CASSQGSGGGGNTIYF.